This TCR beta chain originates from a study of T cell repertoires in cytomegalovirus infection. Looking at the study overall: CMV infection plus the matching HLA type was flagged by public TCR beta signatures. Study conclusions and caveats: It was HLA-C-restricted CMV-specific TCR beta clonotypes that dominated the response ex vivo. CMV carriers having the relevant HLA were flagged by cumulative public TCR beta family frequency.

V was shortened by 8 bases and J by 5 bases, with 13 bases between the two germline ends. This CDR3 region has 12 residues. One entry per CDR3 protein results from TCRdb running MiXCR on the reads. The repertoire holds hundreds of thousands of distinct CDR3 sequences, with more than 20% as singletons. Comments on this clonotype: What it binds is not known.

The source material was CD8+ T cells from PBMCs. The genes are TRBV12-3 or TRBV12-4 and TRBJ2-7, with D unclear. The source is a human donor in good health (CMV status not recorded). Some clones in this sample may be carry-over from other donors' samples. The CDR3 bases are TGTGCCAGCCAGGCGCACGTCGACGAGCAGTACTTC. Its protein product is CASQAHVDEQYF.